These 7 T cell receptor beta chains were sequenced from one sample in a study of follicular helper T cells after annual influenza vaccination. As to time point: 2014-2015 season, 7 days after vaccination. The repertoire was sequenced with immunoSEQ multiplex PCR; TCRdb's copy has only in-frame clones and lacks some. The top ten hold more than 7.5% of the sample, which has more than 350 clones, around 81% seen once. Sample: CXCR5+ CD38+ circulating T follicular helper cells from blood, taken 7 days after influenza vaccination. The subset is: circulating Tfh, non-naive CD4+CXCR5+PD-1+ (ICOS+CD38+ or ICOS-CD38-). The receptors come from an adult who received the influenza vaccine.

The chain combines TRBV11-2 with TRBJ2-7; 7 positions agree with TRBD2. With 2 bases clipped from V and 4 bases from J, the junction kept 8 bases outside the gene matches. The CDR3 consists of 15 residues. Looked up from germline, CDR1 is SGHAT and CDR2 is FQNNGV. CDR3 sequence (DNA): TGTGCCAGCAGCTTAAACGAGCGGGGACCTTACGAGCAGTACTTC. This encodes CASSLNERGPYEQYF.

The chain couples TRBV19 to TRBJ1-5, with D unresolved. Per germline, CDR1 LNHDA and CDR2 SQIVND (reference sequence). This CDR3 is 13 amino acids long. V dropped 3 bases and J dropped 5 bases, with 8 bases sitting between them. This CDR3 reads CASSIKVDQPQHF. In DNA, the CDR3 is TGTGCCAGTAGTATTAAGGTTGATCAGCCCCAGCATTTT.

The chain employs TRBV7-2 and TRBJ1-5; D not certain. Germline V lookup: CDR1 SGHTA, CDR2 FQGNSA. The V end lost 3 bases, the J end lost 1 base, and 7 bases lay between the germline ends. The CDR3 consists of 14 residues. The CDR3 DNA reads TGTGCCAGCAGCTTTGGCCAGAGCAATCAGCCCCAGCATTTT. Amino acids: CASSFGQSNQPQHF.

This chain uses TRBV5-4 with TRBJ1-2; no reliable D call. CDR1 is SGHNT, CDR2 YYREEE, per germline (reference sequence). V gave up 5 bases and J gave up 8 bases, with 10 bases separating them. The CDR3 covers 11 residues. Written as DNA, the CDR3 is TGTGCCAGCAGGAGTTTTTTGGGCTACACCTTC. As protein: CASRSFLGYTF.

This clone was counted a single time. The J gene is TRBJ1-1, the V gene TRBV19, with a tentative D call TRBD1 (5 bases). V lost 7 bases and J lost 7, with 28 bases in between. Per germline, CDR1 LNHDA and CDR2 SQIVND (reference sequence). The CDR3 loop spans 17 amino acids. The CDR3 coding sequence is TGTGCCAGTACCCCGTCGTCAGGAGGACGGGGCCGTGATGAAGCTTTCTTT. This encodes CASTPSSGGRGRDEAFF.

CDR3: CASSPGRDYNEQFF. CDR3 sequence (DNA): TGCGCCAGCAGCCCCGGACGGGACTACAATGAGCAGTTCTTC. J is TRBJ2-1 and V is TRBV5-1; D might be TRBD2 (5 bases). The V gene's germline CDR1 is SGHRS and CDR2 YFSETQ. V gave up 4 bases and J gave up 3 bases, with 11 bases separating them. The CDR3 extends over 14 amino acids.

The chain is built from TRBV18 and TRBJ1-2, with a tentative D call TRBD1 (5 bases). Trimming took off 2 bases at V and 6 bases at J, with 22 bases between the two ends. The CDR3 has 17 residues. Germline loops: CDR1 KGHSH, CDR2 LQKENI. As DNA, the CDR3 is TGTGCCAGCTCACCAAGGACCACCGAGACAGCTGGGGATGGCTACACCTTC. It specifies CASSPRTTETAGDGYTF.